This T cell receptor (beta chain) was recovered during a study of blood T cell repertoires in COVID-19 (dated by TCRdb to the early 2020s). Regarding the complete study: Samples covering the acute and convalescent phases of COVID-19 were provided by collaborators in the United States, Italy and Spain. Where HLA class I and class II types were available, the types were taken from metadata supplied by the sample provider, not from assay-based typing. Samples were obtained from the ongoing ImmuneRACE study (first 160 participants) and from 1,254 subjects provided by 6 global collaborators. The repertoires were released in a freely available public database intended as a resource for research on the immune response to SARS-CoV-2. Nearly every sample came with metadata listing a de-identified subject ID, COVID-19 status, age in years and sex. The material from the prospective study consisted of cDNA or gDNA derived from T cells, B-cell-depleted T cells, or PBMCs. Deeply sampled blood TCRbeta repertoires from subjects exposed to, actively infected with, or recovered from COVID-19 were included in the dataset.

Collaborating institutions collected whole blood in K2EDTA tubes following their own protocols. For TCRbeta analysis, collaborator samples were shipped as frozen whole blood, as isolated PBMCs, or as DNA extracted from either sample type. Overall study results and their limits: How much clinical and demographic metadata was included differed by source and by participant, and the metadata was provided uncurated.

In its sample, this clone was seen once. This clone's antigen is unknown. The input lacks base qualities; no much larger clone sits a single base away. The immunoSEQ Assay, a bias-controlled multiplex PCR, was used to amplify TCRbeta CDR3 regions from genomic DNA. As for the authors' bioinformatics: The number of nucleated cells in each sample was estimated from the amplification of reference gene primers within the assay. To quantify the absolute abundance of each unique TCRbeta CDR3 rearrangement, sequence reads were collapsed and filtered. For each sample, productive Simpson clonality was calculated as the square root of Simpson's diversity index across productive rearrangements. TCRdb re-hosts the immuneACCESS table, in-frame sequences only. Its copies lack some clones; in the studies checked, an unresolved V gene accounts for under half of them, and the cause for the rest is not known. From that table come the V and J calls and clone size; the DNA was used to work out D and trimming. The sample table lists 45,000 to 55,000 clones, 88% of them with a count of one. Jointly, the top ten make up about 3.2% of the sample.

A distance of 7 bases separates the germline ends of V and J, which lose 3 bases and 1 base respectively. The germline V gene provides CDR1 SGHDT and CDR2 YYEEEE. Taken from cysteine to phenylalanine, the CDR3 has 13 residues. The CDR3 DNA has 39 bases and is translated from base 1. This sequence originates from a human donor in a cohort sampled during active COVID-19. The sample taken for sequencing was peripheral blood. This receptor chain uses TRBV5-6 and TRBJ2-5; the D gene is not confidently resolved. The nucleotide sequence reads as follows: TGTGCCAGCAGCTACGGTGTCCAAGAGACCCAGTACTTC. Its product reads: CASSYGVQETQYF.